The 15 T cell receptor beta chains given below trace back to one sample, sequenced in a study of spatial heterogeneity in lung cancer. Study-wide results and limits: Mutation counts in tumors were tracked by counts of expanded intratumoral alpha and beta TCRs.

TCRdb re-derived calls from the 5' RACE reads in MiXCR, one entry per CDR3 protein. The sample yields around 9,900 distinct CDR3 sequences, 5% to 6.5% seen once. These receptors have no identified antigens. Time point denoted: sample taken at primary tumor resection. This specimen consisted of lung tumor tissue, obtained at surgery. These receptors came from a female donor with early-stage non-small cell lung cancer.

This clonotype is medium-sized. V and J are TRBV12-3 or TRBV12-4 and TRBJ2-7, with D possibly TRBD2 on 5 matching bases. There are 16 residues in the CDR3. V was clipped by 5 bases and J by 3 bases, with 20 bases between them. CDR3 region: CASSRKLDWLVYEQYF. In DNA, the CDR3 is TGTGCCAGCAGTCGTAAACTAGACTGGTTGGTCTACGAGCAGTACTTC.

This clonotype is classed as medium-sized. The chain joins TRBV5-1 to TRBJ2-1, with D unclear. V dropped 1 base and J dropped 7 bases, with 12 bases sitting between them. CDR1 SGHRS and CDR2 YFSETQ come from the germline V gene. This CDR3 has 14 amino acids. In nucleotides, the CDR3 is TGCGCCAGCAGCTTGCCGGACCTAGGTAATGAGCAGTTCTTC. It yields the protein CASSLPDLGNEQFF.

This clonotype was picked up a small number of times. The V call is TRBV7-2, the J call TRBJ1-6; D not resolved. The CDR3 has 12 amino acids. Trimming pared 5 bases from V and 6 bases from J, leaving 5 bases between. CDR1 is SGHTA and CDR2 is FQGNSA in the germline V gene. CDR3 region: CASSHSNSPLHF. The CDR3 DNA is TGTGCCAGCAGCCACTCTAATTCACCCCTCCACTTT. Drawing the rest from reference TRBV7-2 and TRBJ1-6, the complete variable domain is GAGVSQSPSNKVTEKGKDVELRCDPISGHTALYWYRQSLGQGLEFLIYFQGNSAPDKSGLPSDRFSAERTGGSVSTLTIQRTQQEDSAVYLCASSHSNSPLHFGNGTRLTVT.

This clonotype appeared many times. V gene TRBV28 combines with J gene TRBJ2-7; no clear D. Trimming took 8 bases from V and 4 from J, leaving 18 bases between them. Germline CDR1 is MDHEN and CDR2 is SYDVKM. CDR3 size: 14 residues. This chain's CDR3 is CASRVPTLPYEQYF. In DNA form, the CDR3 reads TGTGCCAGCCGGGTTCCCACCCTCCCTTACGAGCAGTACTTC.

Ten or more counts support this clonotype. The rearrangement uses TRBV3-1 and TRBJ1-1; TRBD1 might be the D (5 bases). The CDR3 is 14 residues long. Germline V gives CDR1 LGHDT, CDR2 YNNKEL (reference sequence). V was pared by 0 bases and J by 6 bases, with 11 bases between. The CDR3 DNA reads as TGTGCCAGCAGCCAAGAGGGGGTTAGGTCTGAAGCTTTCTTT. Translated, it gives CASSQEGVRSEAFF.

This clonotype was counted at least ten times. The V gene is TRBV29-1, the J gene TRBJ2-1; 8 nucleotides line up with TRBD2. This CDR3 contains 14 residues. V lost 7 bases, J lost 9 bases, and 14 bases stayed unmatched. Per the germline V gene, CDR1 is SQVTM and CDR2 is ANQGSEA. CDR3 sequence: CSAGGASGFFEQFF. CDR3 in DNA: TGCAGCGCCGGGGGGGCTAGCGGGTTTTTTGAGCAGTTCTTC.

This clonotype was found many times. V gene TRBV30 combines with J gene TRBJ2-1, with D maybe TRBD2 (6 bases). Germline V gene data show CDR1 as GTSNPN and CDR2 as SVGIG (reference sequence). Trimming took 4 bases from V and 2 from J, leaving 18 bases between them. This CDR3 is built from 16 residues. CDR3: CAWTFRLVPTYNEQFF. CDR3 nucleotide sequence: TGTGCCTGGACTTTTAGACTAGTCCCCACCTACAATGAGCAGTTCTTC.

As for this clonotype: One end of the junction fails to match germline, which may point to a read error. The chain uses TRBV20-1 and TRBJ2-5, with TRBD1 identical over 10 bases. Germline V CDR1 and CDR2: DFQATT, SNEGSKA (reference sequence). The CDR3 is 15 amino acids. The CDR3 sequence is CSSSPGQGRYETQYF. In DNA, the CDR3 is TGCAGTTCTAGTCCGGGACAGGGGCGCTACGAGACCCAGTACTTC.

This clonotype appeared many times. The chain links TRBV30 to TRBJ2-1; tentative D call: TRBD1 (5 bases). This CDR3 is built from 15 residues. Trimming took off 0 bases at V and 4 bases at J, with 13 bases between the two ends. Germline V gene data show CDR1 as GTSNPN and CDR2 as SVGIG (reference sequence). DNA of the CDR3: TGTGCCTGGAGTGTAAGGGGTTTGGAGTACAATGAGCAGTTCTTC. Translated: CAWSVRGLEYNEQFF. Supplemented by reference TRBV30 and TRBJ2-1, the full variable domain reads SQTIHQWPATLVQPVGSPLSLECTVEGTSNPNLYWYRQAAGRGLQLLFYSVGIGQISSEVPQNLSASRPQDRQFILSSKKLLLSDSGFYLCAWSVRGLEYNEQFFGPGTRLTVL.

This clonotype was found many times. The CDR3 is CASSEGPKPQHF. CDR3 nucleotides: TGCGCCAGCAGTGAAGGACCGAAGCCCCAGCATTTT. J is TRBJ1-5 and V is TRBV10-2; no reliable D call. The CDR3 runs 12 residues. Trimming took off 3 bases at V and 8 bases at J, with 8 bases between the two ends. Looked up from germline, CDR1 is WSHSY and CDR2 is SAAADI.

This clonotype was seen repeatedly, ten times or more. V is TRBV18 and J is TRBJ2-2; D ambiguous. The CDR3 extends over 13 amino acids. From germline, CDR1 is KGHSH and CDR2 LQKENI. Trimming left V 2 bases short and J 4 bases short, with 5 bases between. The CDR3 reads CASSPGPTGELFF. The DNA of the CDR3 is TGTGCCAGCTCACCAGGACCCACCGGGGAGCTGTTTTTT.

This clonotype was counted many times. This chain joins TRBV12-3 or TRBV12-4 and TRBJ1-1; D gene uncertain. Trimming cost V 6 bases and J 4 bases, with 12 bases left between them. This CDR3 spans 13 amino acids. This chain's CDR3 is CASRYGPITEAFF. As DNA, the CDR3 is TGTGCCAGCAGATATGGACCGATCACTGAAGCTTTCTTT.

This clonotype was detected many times. The V gene is TRBV19, the J gene TRBJ1-5; the D gene is possibly TRBD1 (5 bases). This CDR3 is 14 amino acids long. Germline V gene lookup returns CDR1 LNHDA and CDR2 SQIVND (reference sequence). Trimming shortened V by 6 bases and J by 4 bases, and 13 bases separated the two germline ends. The CDR3: CASSLVGENQPQHF. CDR3 sequence (DNA): TGTGCCAGTAGCCTGGTGGGGGAGAATCAGCCCCAGCATTTT. The full variable domain, its missing parts supplied by reference TRBV19 and TRBJ1-5, is DGGITQSPKYLFRKEGQNVTLSCEQNLNHDAMYWYRQDPGQGLRLIYYSQIVNDFQKGDIAEGYSVSREKKESFPLTVTSAQKNPTAFYLCASSLVGENQPQHFGDGTRLSIL.

This clonotype was picked up many times. The J gene is TRBJ2-3, the V gene TRBV3-1; D possibly corresponds to TRBD1 (6 bases). The CDR3 covers 15 residues. Germline V gene sequence: CDR1 LGHDT, CDR2 YNNKEL (reference sequence). Trimming left V 1 base short and J 1 base short, with 9 bases between. The CDR3 reads CASSQVGARTDTQYF. The CDR3 coding sequence is TGTGCCAGCAGCCAAGTGGGGGCGCGCACAGATACGCAGTATTTT.

This clonotype was found many times. This chain links TRBV28 with TRBJ1-4; D is ambiguous. The CDR3 consists of 12 residues. The V end lost 3 bases, the J end lost 5 bases, and 4 bases lay between the germline ends. Germline assignment: CDR1 MDHEN and CDR2 SYDVKM. The DNA for the CDR3 is TGTGCCAGCAGTTTTTCAAATGAAAAACTGTTTTTT. It translates to CASSFSNEKLFF.